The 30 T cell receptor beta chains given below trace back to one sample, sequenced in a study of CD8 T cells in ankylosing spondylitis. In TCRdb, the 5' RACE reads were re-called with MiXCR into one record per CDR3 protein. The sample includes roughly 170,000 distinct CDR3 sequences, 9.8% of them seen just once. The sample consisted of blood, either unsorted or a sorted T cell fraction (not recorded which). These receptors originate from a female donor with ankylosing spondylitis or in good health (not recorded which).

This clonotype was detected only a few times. CDR3 nucleotide sequence: TGTGCCAGCAGCTTGACTGGGGAGGCGGACGAGCAGTACTTC. Translating gives CASSLTGEADEQYF. The chain uses TRBV5-5 and TRBJ2-7, with D maybe TRBD2 (6 bases). The CDR3 spans 14 residues. The germline V gene has CDR1 SGHKS and CDR2 YYEKEE (reference sequence). V lost 1 base and J 5 bases, leaving 13 bases between the germline ends. The full variable domain, its missing parts supplied by reference TRBV5-5 and TRBJ2-7, is DAGVTQSPTHLIKTRGQQVTLRCSPISGHKSVSWYQQVLGQGPQFIFQYYEKEERGRGNFPDRFSARQFPNYSSELNVNALLLGDSALYLCASSLTGEADEQYFGPGTRLTVT.

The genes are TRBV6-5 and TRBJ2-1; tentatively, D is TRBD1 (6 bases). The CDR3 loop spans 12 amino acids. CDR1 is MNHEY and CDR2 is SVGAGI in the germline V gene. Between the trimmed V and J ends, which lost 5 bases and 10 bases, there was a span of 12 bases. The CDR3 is CASSVTGYEQFF. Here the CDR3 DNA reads TGTGCCAGCAGTGTGACAGGTTACGAGCAGTTCTTC.

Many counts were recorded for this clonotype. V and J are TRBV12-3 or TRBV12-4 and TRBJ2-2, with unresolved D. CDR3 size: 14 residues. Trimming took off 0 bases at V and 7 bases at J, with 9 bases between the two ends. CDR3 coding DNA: TGTGCCAGCAGTTTAGCAACCAGCGTCGGGGAGCTGTTTTTT. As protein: CASSLATSVGELFF.

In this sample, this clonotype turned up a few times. For the CDR3, the DNA is TGTGCCAGCAGCCAGCCACAGGGAGACGAGCAGTACTTC. Protein product: CASSQPQGDEQYF. The genes are TRBV14 and TRBJ2-7; tentative D call: TRBD1 (6 bases). The CDR3 runs to 13 residues. Germline V CDR1 and CDR2: SGHDN, FVKESK. The V end lost 3 bases, the J end lost 5 bases, and 11 bases lay between the germline ends.

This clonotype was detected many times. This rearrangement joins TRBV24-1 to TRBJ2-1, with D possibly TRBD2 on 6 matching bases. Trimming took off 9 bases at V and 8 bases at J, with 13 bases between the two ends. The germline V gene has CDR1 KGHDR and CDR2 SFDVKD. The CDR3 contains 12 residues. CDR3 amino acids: CATGMTGDEQFF. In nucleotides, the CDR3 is TGTGCCACCGGGATGACGGGAGATGAGCAGTTCTTC.

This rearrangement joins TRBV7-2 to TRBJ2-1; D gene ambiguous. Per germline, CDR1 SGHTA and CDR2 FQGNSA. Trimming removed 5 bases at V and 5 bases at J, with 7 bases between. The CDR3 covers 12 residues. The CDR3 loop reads CASSGENNEQFF. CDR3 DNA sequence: TGTGCCAGCAGCGGGGAAAACAATGAGCAGTTCTTC.

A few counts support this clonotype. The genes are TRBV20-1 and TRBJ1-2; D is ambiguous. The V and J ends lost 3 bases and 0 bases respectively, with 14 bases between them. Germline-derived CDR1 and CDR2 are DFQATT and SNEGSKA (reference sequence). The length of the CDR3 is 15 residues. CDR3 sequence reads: CSARALGGANYGYTF. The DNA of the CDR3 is TGCAGTGCTAGGGCCTTGGGCGGAGCTAACTATGGCTACACCTTC.

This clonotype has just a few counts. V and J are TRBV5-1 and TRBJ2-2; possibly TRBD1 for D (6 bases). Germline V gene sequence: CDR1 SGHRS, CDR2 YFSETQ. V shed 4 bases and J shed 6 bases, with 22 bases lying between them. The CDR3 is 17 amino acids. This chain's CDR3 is CASSKTAKGQASGELFF. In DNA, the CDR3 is TGCGCCAGCAGCAAAACAGCTAAGGGACAAGCTTCCGGGGAGCTGTTTTTT. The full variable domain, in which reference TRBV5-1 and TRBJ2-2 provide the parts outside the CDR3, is KAGVTQTPRYLIKTRGQQVTLSCSPISGHRSVSWYQQTPGQGLQFLFEYFSETQRNKGNFPGRFSGRQFSNSRSEMNVSTLELGDSALYLCASSKTAKGQASGELFFGEGSRLTVL.

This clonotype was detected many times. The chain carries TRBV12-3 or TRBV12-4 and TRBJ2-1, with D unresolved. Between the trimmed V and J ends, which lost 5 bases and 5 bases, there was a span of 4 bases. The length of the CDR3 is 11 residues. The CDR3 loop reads CASSQNNEQFF. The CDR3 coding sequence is TGTGCCAGCAGTCAAAACAATGAGCAGTTCTTC.

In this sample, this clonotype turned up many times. This CDR3 reads CASSHTGREAPGNEQFF. In nucleotides, the CDR3 is TGTGCCAGCAGCCATACGGGGCGGGAGGCCCCTGGCAATGAGCAGTTCTTC. The chain combines TRBV7-9 with TRBJ2-1, with 8 positions matching TRBD2. The CDR3 runs to 17 residues. Germline V lookup: CDR1 SEHNR, CDR2 FQNEAQ (reference sequence). J lost 6 bases, V lost 5 bases, and 15 bases had no gene match.

Here the CDR3 DNA reads TGTGCCAGCTCACCAGTACTAGCGGGAGAGTACTCCTACAATGAGCAGTTCTTC. It specifies CASSPVLAGEYSYNEQFF. V is TRBV18 and J is TRBJ2-1; 11 bases match TRBD2. With V trimmed by 2 bases and J by 0 bases, 6 bases remained unmatched. Looked up from germline, CDR1 is KGHSH and CDR2 is LQKENI. The CDR3 covers 18 residues.

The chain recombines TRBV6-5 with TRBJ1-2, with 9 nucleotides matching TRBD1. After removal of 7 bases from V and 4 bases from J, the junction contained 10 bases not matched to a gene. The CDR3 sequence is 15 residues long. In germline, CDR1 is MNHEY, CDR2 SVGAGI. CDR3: CASTSTGGILYGYTF. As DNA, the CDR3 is TGTGCCAGCACGTCTACAGGGGGCATTCTCTATGGCTACACCTTC.

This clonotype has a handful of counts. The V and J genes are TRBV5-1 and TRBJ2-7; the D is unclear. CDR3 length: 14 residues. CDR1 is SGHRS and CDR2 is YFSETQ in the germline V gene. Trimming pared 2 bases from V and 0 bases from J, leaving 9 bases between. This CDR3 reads CASSLEETSYEQYF. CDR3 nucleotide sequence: TGCGCCAGCAGCTTAGAGGAGACCTCCTACGAGCAGTACTTC.

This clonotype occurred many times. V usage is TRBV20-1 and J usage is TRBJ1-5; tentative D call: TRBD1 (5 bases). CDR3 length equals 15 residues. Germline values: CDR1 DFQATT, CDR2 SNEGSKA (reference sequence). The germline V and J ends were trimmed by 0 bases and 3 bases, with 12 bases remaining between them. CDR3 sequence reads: CSARDLDSPNQPQHF. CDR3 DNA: TGCAGTGCTAGAGATCTTGACAGCCCCAATCAGCCCCAGCATTTT.

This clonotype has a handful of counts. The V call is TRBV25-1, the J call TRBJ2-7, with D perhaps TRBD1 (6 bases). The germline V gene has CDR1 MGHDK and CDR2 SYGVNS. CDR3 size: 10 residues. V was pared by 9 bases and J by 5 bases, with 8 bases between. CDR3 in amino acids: CASEGDEQYF. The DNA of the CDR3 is TGTGCCAGTGAGGGGGACGAGCAGTACTTC.

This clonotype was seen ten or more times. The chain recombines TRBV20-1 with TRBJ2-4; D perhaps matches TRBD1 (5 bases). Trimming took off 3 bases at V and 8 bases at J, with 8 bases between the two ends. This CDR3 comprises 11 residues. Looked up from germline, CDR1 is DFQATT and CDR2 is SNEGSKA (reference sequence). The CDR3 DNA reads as TGCAGTGCTAGTGACAGAGACATTCAGTACTTC. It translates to CSASDRDIQYF.

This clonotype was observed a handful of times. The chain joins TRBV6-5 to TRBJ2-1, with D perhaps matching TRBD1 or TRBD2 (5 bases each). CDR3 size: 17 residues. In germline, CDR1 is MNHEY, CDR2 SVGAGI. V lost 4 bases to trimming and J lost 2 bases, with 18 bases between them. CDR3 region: CASSSSGTGTAYNEQFF. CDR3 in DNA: TGTGCCAGCAGTTCCTCCGGAACCGGGACCGCCTACAATGAGCAGTTCTTC.

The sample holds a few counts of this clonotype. The chain's CDR3 is CAWSRTSGRAYINEQFF. CDR3 DNA sequence: TGTGCCTGGTCCAGGACTAGCGGGAGGGCCTATATTAATGAGCAGTTCTTC. The V gene is TRBV30, the J gene TRBJ2-1, with 15 positions matching TRBD2. The CDR3 runs to 17 residues. Unmatched junction bases numbered 12, after V lost 5 bases and J lost 7 bases. Looked up from germline, CDR1 is GTSNPN and CDR2 is SVGIG (reference sequence).

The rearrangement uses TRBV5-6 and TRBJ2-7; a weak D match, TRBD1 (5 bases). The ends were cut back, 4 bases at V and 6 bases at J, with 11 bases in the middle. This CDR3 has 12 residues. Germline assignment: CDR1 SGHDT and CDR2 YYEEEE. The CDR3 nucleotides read TGTGCCAGCAGCATGAGCAGGGTCGAGCAGTACTTC. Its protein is CASSMSRVEQYF.

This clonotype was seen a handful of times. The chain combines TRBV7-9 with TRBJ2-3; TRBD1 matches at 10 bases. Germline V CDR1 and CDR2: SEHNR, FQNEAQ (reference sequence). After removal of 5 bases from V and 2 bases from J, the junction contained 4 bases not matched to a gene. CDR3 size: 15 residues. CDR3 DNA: TGTGCCAGCAGCCACGACAGGGGGCCCACAGATACGCAGTATTTT. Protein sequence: CASSHDRGPTDTQYF.

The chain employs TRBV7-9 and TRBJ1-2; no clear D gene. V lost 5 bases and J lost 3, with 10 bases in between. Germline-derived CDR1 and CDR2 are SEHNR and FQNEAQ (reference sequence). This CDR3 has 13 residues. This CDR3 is CASSPWQDYGYTF. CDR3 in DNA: TGTGCCAGCAGCCCCTGGCAGGACTATGGCTACACCTTC. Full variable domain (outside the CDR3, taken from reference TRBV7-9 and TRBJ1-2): DTGVSQNPRHKITKRGQNVTFRCDPISEHNRLYWYRQTLGQGPEFLTYFQNEAQLEKSRLLSDRFSAERPKGSFSTLEIQRTEQGDSAMYLCASSPWQDYGYTFGSGTRLTVV.

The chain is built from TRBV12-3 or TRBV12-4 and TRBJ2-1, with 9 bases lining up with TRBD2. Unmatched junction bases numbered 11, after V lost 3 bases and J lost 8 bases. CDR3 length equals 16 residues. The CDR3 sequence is CASSFPEAGGPHEQFF. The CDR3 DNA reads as TGTGCCAGCAGTTTCCCCGAGGCGGGAGGGCCACATGAGCAGTTCTTC.

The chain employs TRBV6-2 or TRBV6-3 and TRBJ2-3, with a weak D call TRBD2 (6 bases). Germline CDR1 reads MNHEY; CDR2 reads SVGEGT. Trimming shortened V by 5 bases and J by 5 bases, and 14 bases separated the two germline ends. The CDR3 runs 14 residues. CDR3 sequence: CASSPEDSGDTQYF. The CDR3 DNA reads TGTGCCAGCAGTCCGGAGGATAGCGGAGATACGCAGTATTTT.

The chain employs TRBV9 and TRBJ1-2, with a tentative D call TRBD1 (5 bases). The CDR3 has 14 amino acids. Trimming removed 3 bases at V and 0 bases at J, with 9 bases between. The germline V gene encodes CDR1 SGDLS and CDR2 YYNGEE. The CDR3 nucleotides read TGTGCCAGCAGCGGTGGGGGACCTAACTATGGCTACACCTTC. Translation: CASSGGGPNYGYTF.

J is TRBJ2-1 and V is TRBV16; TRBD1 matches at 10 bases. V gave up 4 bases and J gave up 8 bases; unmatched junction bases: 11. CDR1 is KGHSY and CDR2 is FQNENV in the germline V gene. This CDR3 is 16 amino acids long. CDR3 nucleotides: TGTGCCAGCAGCCCCCCGAGGGACAGGGGTTTGTATGAGCAGTTCTTC. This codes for CASSPPRDRGLYEQFF.

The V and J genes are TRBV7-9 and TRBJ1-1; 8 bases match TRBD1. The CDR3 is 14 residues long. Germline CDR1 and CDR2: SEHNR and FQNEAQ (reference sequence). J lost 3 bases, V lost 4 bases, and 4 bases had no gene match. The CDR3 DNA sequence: TGTGCCAGCAGCTGGGACAGGATCTACACTGAAGCTTTCTTT. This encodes CASSWDRIYTEAFF.

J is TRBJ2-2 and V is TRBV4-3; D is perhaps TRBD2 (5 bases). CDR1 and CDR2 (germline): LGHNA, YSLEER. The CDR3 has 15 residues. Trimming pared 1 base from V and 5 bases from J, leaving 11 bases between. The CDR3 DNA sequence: TGCGCCAGCAGCCAAGCTTGGAGGTCGACCGGGGAGCTGTTTTTT. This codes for CASSQAWRSTGELFF.

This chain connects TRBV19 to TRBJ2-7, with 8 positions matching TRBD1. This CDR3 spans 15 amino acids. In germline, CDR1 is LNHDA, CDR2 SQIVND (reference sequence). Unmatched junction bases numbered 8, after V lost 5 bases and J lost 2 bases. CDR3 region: CASSSLVDRAYEQYF. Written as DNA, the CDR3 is TGTGCCAGTAGTTCCCTTGTGGACAGGGCCTACGAGCAGTACTTC.

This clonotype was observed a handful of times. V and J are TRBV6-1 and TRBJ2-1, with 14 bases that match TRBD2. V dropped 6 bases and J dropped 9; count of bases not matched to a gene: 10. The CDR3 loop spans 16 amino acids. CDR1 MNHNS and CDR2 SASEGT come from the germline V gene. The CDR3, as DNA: TGTGCCAGCAGACTTTCGACTAGCGGGAGGGCCGGTGAGCAGTTCTTC. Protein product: CASRLSTSGRAGEQFF.

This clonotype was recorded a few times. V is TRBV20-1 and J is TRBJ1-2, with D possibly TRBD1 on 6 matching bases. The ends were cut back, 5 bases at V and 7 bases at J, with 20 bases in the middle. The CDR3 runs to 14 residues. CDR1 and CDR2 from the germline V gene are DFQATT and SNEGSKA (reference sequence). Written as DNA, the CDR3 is TGCAGTGCTCACCAGACGTCAGGGGTGGTTGGCTACACCTTC. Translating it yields CSAHQTSGVVGYTF.